This T cell receptor beta chain was identified during a study of T cell responses to AZD1222 COVID-19 vaccine. Findings and limits, study-wide: Possibly, clonal diversity was underestimated; donors were largely white British and included more females. Spike-specific TCR depth and breadth grew after two AZD1222 doses.

Sequencing used immunoSEQ multiplex PCR; TCRdb keeps in-frame clones, though not all of them. The profile shows 95,000 to 150,000 clones, roughly 91% of them singletons. The germline gives CDR1 MNHEY, CDR2 SVGEGT. The CDR3 loop spans 17 amino acids. Trimming took off 6 bases at V and 0 bases at J, with 18 bases between the two ends. This clone was picked up one time. Antigen specificity is unknown. The origin of this receptor is an adult in good health. The V gene is TRBV6-2 or TRBV6-3, the J gene TRBJ1-5; no clear D. The sequencing used peripheral blood, collected on day 0 of AZD1222 vaccination. The CDR3 nucleotides are TGTGCCAGCAGCGTGGGGAGGGTCCAACATAGCAATCAGCCCCAGCATTTT. Protein product: CASSVGRVQHSNQPQHF.